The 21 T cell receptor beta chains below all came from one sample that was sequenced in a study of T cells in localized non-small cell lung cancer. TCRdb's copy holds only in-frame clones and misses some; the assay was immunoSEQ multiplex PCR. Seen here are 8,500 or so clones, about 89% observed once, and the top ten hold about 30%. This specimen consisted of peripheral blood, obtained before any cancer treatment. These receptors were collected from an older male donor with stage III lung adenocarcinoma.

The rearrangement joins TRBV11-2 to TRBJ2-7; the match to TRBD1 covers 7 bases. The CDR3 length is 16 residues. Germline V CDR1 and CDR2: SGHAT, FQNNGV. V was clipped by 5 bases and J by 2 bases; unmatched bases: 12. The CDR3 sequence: CASSPHFRGNAYEQYF. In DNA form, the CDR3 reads TGTGCCAGCAGCCCCCACTTCAGGGGGAACGCCTACGAGCAGTACTTC. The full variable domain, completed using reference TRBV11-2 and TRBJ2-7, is EAGVAQSPRYKIIEKRQSVAFWCNPISGHATLYWYQQILGQGPKLLIQFQNNGVVDDSQLPKDRFSAERLKGVDSTLKIQPAKLEDSAVYLCASSPHFRGNAYEQYFGPGTRLTVT.

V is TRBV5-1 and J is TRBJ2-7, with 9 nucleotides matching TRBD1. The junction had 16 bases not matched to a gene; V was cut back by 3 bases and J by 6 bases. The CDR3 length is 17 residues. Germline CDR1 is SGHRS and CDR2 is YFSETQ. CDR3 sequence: CASSSQRSGTGMGEQYF. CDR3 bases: TGCGCCAGCAGCTCTCAGCGCTCCGGGACAGGGATGGGCGAGCAGTACTTC. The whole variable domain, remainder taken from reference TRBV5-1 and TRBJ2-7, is KAGVTQTPRYLIKTRGQQVTLSCSPISGHRSVSWYQQTPGQGLQFLFEYFSETQRNKGNFPGRFSGRQFSNSRSEMNVSTLELGDSALYLCASSSQRSGTGMGEQYFGPGTRLTVT.

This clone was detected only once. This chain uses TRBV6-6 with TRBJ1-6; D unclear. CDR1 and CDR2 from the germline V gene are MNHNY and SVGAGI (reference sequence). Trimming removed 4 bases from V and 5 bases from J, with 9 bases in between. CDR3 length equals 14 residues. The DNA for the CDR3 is TGTGCCAGCAGTTCGATGCTAGATAATTCACCCCTCCACTTT. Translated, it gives CASSSMLDNSPLHF.

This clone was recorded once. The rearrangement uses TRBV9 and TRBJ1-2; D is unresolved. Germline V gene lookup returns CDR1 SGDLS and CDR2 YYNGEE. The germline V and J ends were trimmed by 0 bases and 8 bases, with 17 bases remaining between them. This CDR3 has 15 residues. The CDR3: CASSVDLDLREGYTF. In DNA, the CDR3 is TGTGCCAGCAGCGTAGATCTGGACCTAAGGGAGGGCTACACCTTC.

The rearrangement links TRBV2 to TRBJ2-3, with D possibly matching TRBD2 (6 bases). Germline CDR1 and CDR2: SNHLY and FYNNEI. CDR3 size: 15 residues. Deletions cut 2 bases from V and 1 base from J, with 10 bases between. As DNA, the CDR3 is TGTGCCAGCAGTGAAACGGGGGTGCGCACAGATACGCAGTATTTT. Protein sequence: CASSETGVRTDTQYF.

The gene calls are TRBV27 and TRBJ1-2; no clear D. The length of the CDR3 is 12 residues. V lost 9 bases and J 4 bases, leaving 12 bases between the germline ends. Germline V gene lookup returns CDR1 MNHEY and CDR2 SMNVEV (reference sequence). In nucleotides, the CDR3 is TGTGCCAGTCACGGGTCGGCCTATGGCTACACCTTC. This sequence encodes CASHGSAYGYTF.

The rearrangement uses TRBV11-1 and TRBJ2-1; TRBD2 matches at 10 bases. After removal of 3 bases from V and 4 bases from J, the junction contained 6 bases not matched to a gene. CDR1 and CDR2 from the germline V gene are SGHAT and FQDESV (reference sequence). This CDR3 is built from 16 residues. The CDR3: CASSFNLAGAYNEQFF. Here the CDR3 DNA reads TGTGCCAGCAGCTTTAACCTAGCGGGGGCTTACAATGAGCAGTTCTTC.

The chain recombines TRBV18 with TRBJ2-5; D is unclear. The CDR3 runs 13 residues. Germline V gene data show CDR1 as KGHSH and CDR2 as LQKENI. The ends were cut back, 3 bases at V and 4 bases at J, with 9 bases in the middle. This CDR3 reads CASSPQTLETQYF. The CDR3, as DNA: TGTGCCAGCTCACCCCAGACGTTAGAGACCCAGTACTTC.

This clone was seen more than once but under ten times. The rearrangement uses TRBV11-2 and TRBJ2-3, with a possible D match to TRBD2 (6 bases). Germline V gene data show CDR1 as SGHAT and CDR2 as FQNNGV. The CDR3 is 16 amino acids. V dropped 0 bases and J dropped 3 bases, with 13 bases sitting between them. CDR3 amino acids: CASSLEASEATDTQYF. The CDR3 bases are TGTGCCAGCAGCTTAGAGGCTAGCGAGGCGACAGATACGCAGTATTTT.

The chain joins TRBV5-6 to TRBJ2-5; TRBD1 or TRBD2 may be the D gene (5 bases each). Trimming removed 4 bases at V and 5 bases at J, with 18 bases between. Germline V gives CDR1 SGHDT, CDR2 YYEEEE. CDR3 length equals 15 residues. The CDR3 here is CASSLAGLGGETQYF. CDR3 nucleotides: TGTGCCAGCAGCCTCGCAGGACTTGGGGGTGAGACCCAGTACTTC.

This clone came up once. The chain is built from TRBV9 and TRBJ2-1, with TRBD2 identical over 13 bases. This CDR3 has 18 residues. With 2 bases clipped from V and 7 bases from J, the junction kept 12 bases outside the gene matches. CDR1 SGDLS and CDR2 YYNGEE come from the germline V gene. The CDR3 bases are TGTGCCAGCAGCGTCGGGACTAGCGGGACCTATTCGGGGAATGAGCAGTTCTTC. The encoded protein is CASSVGTSGTYSGNEQFF.

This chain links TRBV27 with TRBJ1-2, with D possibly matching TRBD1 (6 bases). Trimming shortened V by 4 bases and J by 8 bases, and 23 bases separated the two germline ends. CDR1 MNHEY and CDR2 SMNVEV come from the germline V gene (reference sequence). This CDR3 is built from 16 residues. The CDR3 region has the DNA TGTGCCAGCAGTTCGACAGGCAGTATCCGTTCATACGGCTACACCTTC. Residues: CASSSTGSIRSYGYTF.

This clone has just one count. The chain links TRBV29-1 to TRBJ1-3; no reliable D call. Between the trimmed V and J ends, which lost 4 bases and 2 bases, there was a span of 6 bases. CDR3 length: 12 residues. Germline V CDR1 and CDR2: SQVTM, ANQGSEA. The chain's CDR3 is CSVVVPGNTIYF. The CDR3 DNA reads TGCAGCGTTGTCGTCCCTGGAAACACCATATATTTT.

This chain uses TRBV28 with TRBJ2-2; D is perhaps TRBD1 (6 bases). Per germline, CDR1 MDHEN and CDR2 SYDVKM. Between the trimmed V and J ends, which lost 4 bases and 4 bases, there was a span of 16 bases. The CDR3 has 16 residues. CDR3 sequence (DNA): TGTGCCAGCAGTTCTCCCATCAGGGGCGTCACCGGGGAGCTGTTTTTT. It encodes CASSSPIRGVTGELFF.

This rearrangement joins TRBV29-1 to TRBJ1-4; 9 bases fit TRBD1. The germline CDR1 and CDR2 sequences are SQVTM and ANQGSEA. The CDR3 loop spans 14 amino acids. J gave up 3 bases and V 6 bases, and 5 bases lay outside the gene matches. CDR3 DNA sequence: TGCAGCGTGACACAGGGGGCGTCTAATGAAAAACTGTTTTTT. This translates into CSVTQGASNEKLFF.

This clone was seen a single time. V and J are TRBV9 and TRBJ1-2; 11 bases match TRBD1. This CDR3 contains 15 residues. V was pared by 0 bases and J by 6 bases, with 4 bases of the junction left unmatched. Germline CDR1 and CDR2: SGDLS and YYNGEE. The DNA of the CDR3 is TGTGCCAGCAGCGTAGGGTCGGGACAGGGGGATGGCTACACCTTC. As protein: CASSVGSGQGDGYTF.

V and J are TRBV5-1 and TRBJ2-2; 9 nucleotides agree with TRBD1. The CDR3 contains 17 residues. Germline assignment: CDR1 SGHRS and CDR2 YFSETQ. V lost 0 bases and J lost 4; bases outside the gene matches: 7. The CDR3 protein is CASSLGPRTGATGELFF. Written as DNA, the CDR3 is TGCGCCAGCAGCTTGGGGCCGAGGACAGGGGCCACCGGGGAGCTGTTTTTT. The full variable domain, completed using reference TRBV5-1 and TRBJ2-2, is KAGVTQTPRYLIKTRGQQVTLSCSPISGHRSVSWYQQTPGQGLQFLFEYFSETQRNKGNFPGRFSGRQFSNSRSEMNVSTLELGDSALYLCASSLGPRTGATGELFFGEGSRLTVL.

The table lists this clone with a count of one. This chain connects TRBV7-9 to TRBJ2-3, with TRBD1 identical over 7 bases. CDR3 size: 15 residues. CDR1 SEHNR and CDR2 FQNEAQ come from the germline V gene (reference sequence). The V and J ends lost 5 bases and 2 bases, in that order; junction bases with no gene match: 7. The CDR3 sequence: CASSEGTDFTDTQYF. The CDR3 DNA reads TGTGCCAGCAGCGAAGGGACAGATTTCACAGATACGCAGTATTTT.

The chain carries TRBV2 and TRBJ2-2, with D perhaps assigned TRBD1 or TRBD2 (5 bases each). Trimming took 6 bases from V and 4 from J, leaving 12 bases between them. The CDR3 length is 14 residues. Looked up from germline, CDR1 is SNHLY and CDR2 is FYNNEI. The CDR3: CASRTGQTTGELFF. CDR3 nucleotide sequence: TGTGCCAGCAGGACGGGGCAAACCACCGGGGAGCTGTTTTTT. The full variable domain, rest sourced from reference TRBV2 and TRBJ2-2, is EPEVTQTPSHQVTQMGQEVILRCVPISNHLYFYWYRQILGQKVEFLVSFYNNEISEKSEIFDDQFSVERPDGSNFTLKIRSTKLEDSAMYFCASRTGQTTGELFFGEGSRLTVL.

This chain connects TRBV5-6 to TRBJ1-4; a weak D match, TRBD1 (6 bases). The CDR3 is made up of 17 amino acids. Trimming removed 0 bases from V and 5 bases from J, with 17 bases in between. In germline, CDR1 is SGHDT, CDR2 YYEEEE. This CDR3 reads CASSLVTGRVGNEKLFF. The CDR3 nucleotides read TGTGCCAGCAGCTTGGTCACAGGGAGGGTGGGGAATGAAAAACTGTTTTTT.

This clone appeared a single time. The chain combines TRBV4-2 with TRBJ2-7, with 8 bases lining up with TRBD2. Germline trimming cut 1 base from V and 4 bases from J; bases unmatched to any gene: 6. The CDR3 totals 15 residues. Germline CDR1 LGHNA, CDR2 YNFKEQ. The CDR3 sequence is CASSQGSGLAYEQYF. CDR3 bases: TGTGCCAGCAGCCAAGGGTCCGGACTAGCATACGAGCAGTACTTC.